This is a list of T cell receptor beta chains from one sample in a study of T cell responses to AZD1222 COVID-19 vaccine. The data were produced by immunoSEQ multiplex PCR, yet TCRdb's version contains in-frame clones alone and is incomplete. The table has about 160,000 clones, approximately 92% seen once. This sample comprised peripheral blood, obtained on day 0 of AZD1222 vaccination. These receptors were taken from an adult in good health. Each CDR3 is given with its conserved first and last residue. A D gene is named only where the DNA matches it firmly. Clone size, where shown, is once, few, many, or a class for clones that have expanded.

NA,TRBJ2-6,NA,TRBV18,TGTGCCAGCTCACCATTCGCTTCGGGGGGCGCGGCTGGGGCCAACGTCCTGACTTTC,CASSPFASGGAAGANVLTF
NA,TRBJ1-4,NA,TRBV11-2,TGTGCCAGCAGCTTAGATGGTGGGGAAAAACTGTTTTTT,CASSLDGGEKLFF
NA,TRBJ2-7,NA,TRBV28,TGTGCCAGCAGTTTATCTTCCACCCACTCAGGGCCCTCGGACGAGCAGTACTTC,CASSLSSTHSGPSDEQYF
NA,TRBJ2-7,NA,TRBV28,TGTGCCAGCAGTTTACCCTTGACAGGAAACGAGCAGTACTTC,CASSLPLTGNEQYF
NA,TRBJ2-4,NA,TRBV27,TGTGCCAGCAGTTTGGGGGGGGCCATCGCCAAAAACATTCAGTACTTC,CASSLGGAIAKNIQYF
NA,TRBJ1-1,NA,TRBV9,TGTGCCAGCAGCGTAGGTACGGTGAACACTGAAGCTTTCTTT,CASSVGTVNTEAFF
NA,TRBJ2-1,NA,TRBV5-4,TGTGCCAGCAGCTTGGGGGGGCACCAGTTCTTC,CASSLGGHQFF
NA,TRBJ2-5,NA,TRBV24-1,TGTGCCACCAGTGATTCCCGTCAAGAGACCCAGTACTTC,CATSDSRQETQYF
NA,TRBJ2-1,TRBD2,TRBV7-2,TGTGCCAGCGGAGGACTAGCGGGGGTCAATGAGCAGTTCTTC,CASGGLAGVNEQFF
once,TRBJ1-2,NA,TRBV4-3,TGCGCCAGCAGCCAAGATATCGAAGGACAGCACTATGGCTACACCTTC,CASSQDIEGQHYGYTF